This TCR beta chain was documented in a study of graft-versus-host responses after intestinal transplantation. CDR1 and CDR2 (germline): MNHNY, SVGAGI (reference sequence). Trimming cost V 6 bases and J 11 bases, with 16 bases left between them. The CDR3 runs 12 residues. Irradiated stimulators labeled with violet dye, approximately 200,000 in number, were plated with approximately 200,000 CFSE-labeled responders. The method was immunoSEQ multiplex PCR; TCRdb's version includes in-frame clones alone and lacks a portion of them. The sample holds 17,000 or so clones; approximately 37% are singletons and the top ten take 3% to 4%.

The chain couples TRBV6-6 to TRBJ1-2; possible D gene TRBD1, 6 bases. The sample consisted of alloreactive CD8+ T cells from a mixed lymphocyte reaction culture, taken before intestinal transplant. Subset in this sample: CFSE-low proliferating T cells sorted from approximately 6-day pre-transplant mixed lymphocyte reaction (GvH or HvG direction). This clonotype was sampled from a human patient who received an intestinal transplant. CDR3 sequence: CASSPQGLRYTF. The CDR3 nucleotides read TGTGCCAGCAGCCCACAGGGACTGAGATACACCTTC.